The clone carrying this T cell receptor beta chain has ten or more counts. V lost 4 bases to trimming and J lost 2 bases, with 10 bases between them. The germline CDR1 and CDR2 sequences are SGHRS and YFSETQ. The CDR3 is 13 residues long. The data originate from a study of T cells after yellow fever vaccination. Each CDR3 protein gets one entry after TCRdb re-called the 5' RACE reads with MiXCR. In the table there are around 31,000 distinct CDR3 sequences, 8% to 11% of which are singletons. The chain carries TRBV5-1 and TRBJ2-7; D gene ambiguous. The sample was PBMCs, either bulk or a sorted T-cell subset (CD4+, CD8+, memory, or dextramer-sorted; not recorded which), taken more than 14 days after the first yellow fever vaccination. The receptor's source is a man aged 18 to 29 who received the YFV17D yellow fever vaccine. For the CDR3, the DNA is TGCGCCAGCAGCGTTACTGAAACCTACGAGCAGTACTTC. Translating it yields CASSVTETYEQYF.